The rows below give T cell receptor beta chains drawn from one sample of a study of cytomegalovirus exposure and HLA in healthy donors. TCRdb keeps only in-frame clones here, not all; method: immunoSEQ multiplex PCR. The profile shows around 91,000 clones, under 75% of them singletons. Material for sequencing was PBMCs. These receptors were obtained from a human donor in good health. Each CDR3 is given with its conserved first and last residue. Each record gives: J gene, V gene, CDR3 protein.

j_call: TRBJ2-7; v_call: TRBV15; cdr3_aa: CSTRDGDRAYEQYF
j_call: TRBJ2-2; v_call: TRBV5-1; cdr3_aa: CASSLSGRVGSGELFF
j_call: TRBJ1-2; v_call: TRBV5-6; cdr3_aa: CASSPEWSSGYGYTF
j_call: TRBJ2-1; v_call: TRBV6-5; cdr3_aa: CASRSGGSSYNEQFF
j_call: TRBJ2-3; v_call: TRBV5-8; cdr3_aa: CASSLTSGGTDTQYF
j_call: TRBJ1-1; v_call: TRBV18; cdr3_aa: CASSPRDSGGEAFF
j_call: TRBJ1-2; v_call: TRBV4-1; cdr3_aa: CASSQDGPDYGYTF
j_call: TRBJ2-7; v_call: TRBV7-2; cdr3_aa: CASSLYGDGSSYEQYF
j_call: TRBJ1-1; v_call: TRBV13; cdr3_aa: CASSYNVRLYTEAFF
j_call: TRBJ2-6; v_call: TRBV7-3; cdr3_aa: CASSKRYRDNSGANVLTF
j_call: TRBJ2-3; v_call: TRBV4-2; cdr3_aa: CASSQVLAGGALSPDTQYF
j_call: TRBJ1-2; v_call: TRBV19; cdr3_aa: CASSIAGTGGYGYTF
j_call: TRBJ2-5; v_call: TRBV9; cdr3_aa: CASSTRTGTSRSETQYF
j_call: TRBJ2-5; v_call: TRBV20-1; cdr3_aa: CSATPQETQYF
j_call: TRBJ2-5; v_call: TRBV27; cdr3_aa: CASSQGHSFRTQYF
j_call: TRBJ1-2; v_call: TRBV30; cdr3_aa: CAWSGDGPFNGYTF
j_call: TRBJ1-1; v_call: TRBV7-6; cdr3_aa: CASSLVRTGDYLNF
j_call: TRBJ2-1; v_call: TRBV7-8; cdr3_aa: CASSLARGGEQFF
j_call: TRBJ2-5; v_call: TRBV5-6; cdr3_aa: CASSSDRGFQETQYF
j_call: TRBJ2-4; v_call: TRBV28; cdr3_aa: CASSFSLDGVILAKNIQYF
j_call: TRBJ1-6; v_call: TRBV2; cdr3_aa: CASRRNRAVDSPLHF
j_call: TRBJ1-3; v_call: TRBV4-2; cdr3_aa: CASSQAQGSGNTIYF
j_call: TRBJ1-4; v_call: TRBV6-5; cdr3_aa: CASSYEGARIEKLFF
j_call: TRBJ2-7; v_call: TRBV19; cdr3_aa: CASSSRVGQHYEQYF
j_call: TRBJ2-3; v_call: TRBV4-3; cdr3_aa: CASSQDSGTDTQYF
j_call: TRBJ2-2; v_call: TRBV6-4; cdr3_aa: CASSADSYVGELFF
j_call: TRBJ2-1; v_call: TRBV9; cdr3_aa: CASSVVDQGASNEQFF
j_call: TRBJ2-2; v_call: TRBV9; cdr3_aa: CASSVGARTNTGELFF
j_call: TRBJ2-7; v_call: TRBV12-1; cdr3_aa: CASSLRAGPTYEQYF
j_call: TRBJ1-2; v_call: TRBV6-4; cdr3_aa: CASSLEATNYGYTF
j_call: TRBJ2-3; v_call: TRBV21-1; cdr3_aa: CASSKGALAAGVADTQYF
j_call: .; v_call: TRBV6-5; cdr3_aa: CASSYLSGGRHEQYF
j_call: TRBJ2-7; v_call: TRBV21-1; cdr3_aa: CASSKAVSGGTLGEQYF
j_call: TRBJ2-3; v_call: TRBV30; cdr3_aa: CAWSHPLARNTQYF
j_call: TRBJ2-6; v_call: TRBV9; cdr3_aa: CASSAPGQGGSGANVLTF
j_call: TRBJ1-5; v_call: TRBV19; cdr3_aa: CASNPRSNQPQHF
j_call: TRBJ2-1; v_call: TRBV13; cdr3_aa: CASTRGGGRASYNEQFF
j_call: TRBJ1-6; v_call: TRBV6-1; cdr3_aa: CASGDRVNSPLHF
j_call: TRBJ1-2; v_call: TRBV7-8; cdr3_aa: CASSLGQLKFYGYTF
j_call: TRBJ1-5; v_call: TRBV7-9; cdr3_aa: CASTRRKGASNQPQHF
j_call: TRBJ1-1; v_call: TRBV6-5; cdr3_aa: CASRDTGGVNTEAFF
j_call: TRBJ2-3; v_call: TRBV6-5; cdr3_aa: CASSRGGPTDTQYF
j_call: TRBJ1-2; v_call: TRBV7-8; cdr3_aa: CASSLSRPNYGYTF
j_call: TRBJ1-1; v_call: TRBV6-5; cdr3_aa: CASSYSSGSEAFF
j_call: TRBJ1-5; v_call: TRBV5-8; cdr3_aa: CASSIRTGGLQPQHF
j_call: TRBJ1-4; v_call: TRBV19; cdr3_aa: CASSPTGNEKLFF
j_call: TRBJ1-4; v_call: TRBV5-4; cdr3_aa: CASSSGQGPEKLFF
j_call: TRBJ1-4; v_call: TRBV18; cdr3_aa: CASQRTGPGEKLFF
j_call: TRBJ2-5; v_call: TRBV15; cdr3_aa: CATSRGTGSQETQYF
j_call: TRBJ2-1; v_call: TRBV5-4; cdr3_aa: CASSFGRDSVGDNEQFF
j_call: TRBJ2-1; v_call: TRBV11-1; cdr3_aa: CASSLQYNEQFF
j_call: TRBJ1-1; v_call: TRBV7-9; cdr3_aa: CASSLAGRANTEAFF
j_call: TRBJ1-4; v_call: TRBV19; cdr3_aa: CASSIGVTGEDEKLFF